This TCR beta chain was recovered during a study of neoadjuvant nivolumab and ipilimumab in lung cancer (TCRdb year 2020). The study in broad terms: Nivolumab was administered intravenously at 3 mg/kg on days 1, 15 and 29, and in the combination arm ipilimumab 1 mg/kg was added on day 1 only. The primary endpoint of the trial was the rate of major pathologic response (MPR) in the intention-to-treat population of each study arm. Of the 40 to 50 patients with operable NSCLC treated in the trial, approximately 23 were randomized to nivolumab monotherapy and some 20 to nivolumab plus ipilimumab. TCR repertoires were compared between pretherapy (baseline) peripheral blood and tumors resected at surgery after neoadjuvant immune checkpoint blockade. Matched pretherapy and resected tumor pairs were analyzed from seven patients, of whom four had been treated with nivolumab and three with nivolumab plus ipilimumab. General conclusions and limits of the study: TCR sequencing was performed in a small number of samples. There was no significant correlation between TCR clonality and pathologic tumor regression, and just a single major-pathologic-response sample was available for the clonality-regression analysis. Compared with tumor-adjacent uninvolved lung, resected tumors had greater TCR richness and clonality, and increases showed up in more of the dual-therapy-treated tumors. From pretherapy to surgery, tumor T-cell richness and clonality went up in three of three dual-therapy tumors, versus only two of four nivolumab-treated tumors. Richness in tumors resected after neoadjuvant therapy showed a positive correlation with pretherapy blood TCR richness (Spearman R ≈ 0.78).

The time point label on this specimen signifies: pretherapy, before neoadjuvant immune checkpoint inhibitors. Samples came from the phase 2 randomized NEOSTAR trial, which tested neoadjuvant nivolumab or nivolumab plus ipilimumab followed by surgery in operable NSCLC. About this clone itself: What this receptor recognizes is not known. Per-base quality was not reported, and no clone a single base away is much larger than it.

Library creation used the immunoSEQ multiplex PCR assay. The paper's processing steps were these. Repertoires were summarized in terms of richness and clonality, and significantly expanded and contracted clones between pre- and post-therapy samples were identified. The source is immuneACCESS, and TCRdb retained only in-frame sequences with V and J called. Part of the clones is not carried over; for the studies checked, unresolved V genes explain less than half of this, and the remainder is unexplained. D and trimming were read from the DNA, whereas the V and J calls and clone size are those reported in that table. The sample has roughly 39,000 clones on record, roughly 87% of them singletons. About 3.3% of the sample is held by the ten biggest clonotypes. The CDR3 runs 14 residues from the cysteine to the phenylalanine. The kept DNA is CDR3 alone, 42 bases in frame from the first base. In the germline V gene, CDR1 corresponds to SGHTA and CDR2 to FQGNSA. Trimming takes 6 bases off V and 7 bases off J; junction bases not matched to a gene: 9.

Recombination connected TRBV7-2 to TRBJ2-5; TRBD2 lines up with 9 middle nucleotides. The source was peripheral blood, collected before neoadjuvant nivolumab, alone or with ipilimumab. The receptor was isolated from an adult with non-small cell lung cancer. The nucleotides read TGTGCCAGCAGAGTCTTAGCGGGAGCCGGGACCCAGTACTTC. Translated, it gives CASRVLAGAGTQYF. The variable domain in full, with residues beyond the CDR3 obtained from the reference TRBV7-2 and TRBJ2-5 genes, is GAGVSQSPSNKVTEKGKDVELRCDPISGHTALYWYRQSLGQGLEFLIYFQGNSAPDKSGLPSDRFSAERTGGSVSTLTIQRTQQEDSAVYLCASRVLAGAGTQYFGPGTRLLVL.